The sequence of this TCR beta chain was determined in a study of T-cell memory formation after mild COVID-19. Study details: Each donor largely had its own TCR clusters.

Looked up from germline, CDR1 is SSHAT and CDR2 is FNYEAQ (reference sequence). This CDR3 region has 14 residues. With regard to this clonotype: At one end the junction does not follow the germline gene, possibly because of a read error.

The TCR alpha and TCR beta cDNA libraries, bearing sample barcodes and UMIs, were generated by 5'RACE using constant-segment primers. TCRdb passed the 5' RACE reads through MiXCR, listing each CDR3 protein once. The sample carries 180,000 or so distinct CDR3 sequences, approximately 10% recorded once. Sequencing input: PBMCs or a T cell subset sorted from them (not recorded which). This TCR came from a man between 18 and 35 years old who had mild COVID-19 (a few samples of this study predate the infection). Cell type and time point are not known. V and J are TRBV7-7 and TRBJ2-5; the D is unclear. The CDR3 DNA sequence: TGTGCTAGCAGCTTTTCACCGCGACAAGAGACCCAGTACTTC. Its translation: CASSFSPRQETQYF.